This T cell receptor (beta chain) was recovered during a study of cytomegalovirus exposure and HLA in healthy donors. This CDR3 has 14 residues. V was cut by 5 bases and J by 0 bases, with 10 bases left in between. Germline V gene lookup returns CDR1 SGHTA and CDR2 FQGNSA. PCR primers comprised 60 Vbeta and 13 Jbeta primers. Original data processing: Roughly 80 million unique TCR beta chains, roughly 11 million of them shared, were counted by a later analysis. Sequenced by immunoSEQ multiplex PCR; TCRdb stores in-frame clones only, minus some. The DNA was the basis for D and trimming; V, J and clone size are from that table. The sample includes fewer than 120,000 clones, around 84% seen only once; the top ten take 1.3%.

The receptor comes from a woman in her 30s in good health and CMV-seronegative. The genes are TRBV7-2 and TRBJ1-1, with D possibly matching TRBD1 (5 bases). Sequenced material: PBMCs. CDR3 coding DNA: TGTGCCAGCAGCCCACAGGCTCTGAACACTGAAGCTTTCTTT. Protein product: CASSPQALNTEAFF. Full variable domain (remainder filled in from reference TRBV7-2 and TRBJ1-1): GAGVSQSPSNKVTEKGKDVELRCDPISGHTALYWYRQSLGQGLEFLIYFQGNSAPDKSGLPSDRFSAERTGGSVSTLTIQRTQQEDSAVYLCASSPQALNTEAFFGQGTRLTVV.